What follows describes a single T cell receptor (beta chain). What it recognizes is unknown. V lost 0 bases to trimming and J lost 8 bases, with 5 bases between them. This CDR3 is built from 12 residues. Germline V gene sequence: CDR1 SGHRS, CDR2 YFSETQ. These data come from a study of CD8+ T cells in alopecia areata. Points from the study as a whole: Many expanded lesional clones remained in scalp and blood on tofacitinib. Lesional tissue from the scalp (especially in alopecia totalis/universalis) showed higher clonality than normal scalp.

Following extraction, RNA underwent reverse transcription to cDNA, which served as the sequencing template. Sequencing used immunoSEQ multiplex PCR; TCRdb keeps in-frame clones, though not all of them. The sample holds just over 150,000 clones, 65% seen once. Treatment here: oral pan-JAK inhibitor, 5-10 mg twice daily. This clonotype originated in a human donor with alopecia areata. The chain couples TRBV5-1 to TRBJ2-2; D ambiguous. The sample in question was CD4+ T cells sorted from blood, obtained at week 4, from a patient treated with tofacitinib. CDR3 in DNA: TGCGCCAGCAGCTTGGGTCTAGGGGAGCTGTTTTTT. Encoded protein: CASSLGLGELFF.